This record concerns one T cell receptor (beta chain) sequence. The data are from a study of T cell changes during pregnancy in multiple sclerosis. Losses at the gene ends were 0 bases for V and 5 bases for J; bases not matched to a gene: 3. The CDR3 has 14 amino acids. Germline V gene sequence: CDR1 MNHNS, CDR2 SASEGT. Using immunoSEQ multiplex PCR, the repertoire was profiled, and TCRdb retains in-frame clones only, with some absent. In the table there are 25,000 or so clones, around nine tenths of which are singletons. This rearrangement joins TRBV6-1 to TRBJ2-5, with TRBD1 matching 7 bases. This receptor was taken from a female donor in good health, enrolled as a control in a pregnancy study. The specimen was CD4+ T cells from peripheral blood mononuclear cells, collected in the first trimester of pregnancy. CDR3 sequence: CASSEAVGGETQYF. The CDR3 DNA reads TGTGCCAGCAGTGAAGCAGTAGGGGGCGAGACCCAGTACTTC.